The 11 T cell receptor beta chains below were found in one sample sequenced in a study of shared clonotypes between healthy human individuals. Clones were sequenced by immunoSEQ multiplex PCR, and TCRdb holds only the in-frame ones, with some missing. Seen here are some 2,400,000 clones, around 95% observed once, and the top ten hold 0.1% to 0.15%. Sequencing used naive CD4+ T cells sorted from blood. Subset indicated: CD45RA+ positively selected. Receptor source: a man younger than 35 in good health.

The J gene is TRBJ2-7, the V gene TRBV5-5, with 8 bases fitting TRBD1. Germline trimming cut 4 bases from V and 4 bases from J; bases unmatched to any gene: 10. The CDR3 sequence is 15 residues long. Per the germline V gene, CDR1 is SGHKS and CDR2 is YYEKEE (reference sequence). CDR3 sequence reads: CASSPDRDQGYEQYF. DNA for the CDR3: TGTGCCAGCAGCCCGGACAGGGATCAAGGGTACGAGCAGTACTTC.

CDR3 sequence (DNA): TGTGCAAGTCGCTTATCGGCTAGCGGGAGGGCCCTTTGCGAGCAGTACTTC. It yields the protein CASRLSASGRALCEQYF. The rearrangement joins TRBV12-2 to TRBJ2-7; TRBD2, the table's D call, lacks a check against the DNA. TRBV12-2 is a listed pseudogene. The CDR3 has 17 residues.

CDR3 protein: CASSPKSGTGGFEQYF. The CDR3 DNA reads TGTGCCAGCAGCCCCAAGTCGGGGACAGGGGGCTTCGAGCAGTACTTC. The chain employs TRBV9 and TRBJ2-7, with 12 bases lining up with TRBD1. The CDR3 totals 16 residues. J gave up 6 bases and V 4 bases, and 11 bases lay outside the gene matches. Per germline, CDR1 SGDLS and CDR2 YYNGEE.

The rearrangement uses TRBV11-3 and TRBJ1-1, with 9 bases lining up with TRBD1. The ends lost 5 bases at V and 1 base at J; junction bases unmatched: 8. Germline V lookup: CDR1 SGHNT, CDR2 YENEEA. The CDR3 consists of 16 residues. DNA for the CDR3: TGTGCCAGCAGCGCCACCGGGACAGGGCGGAACACTGAAGCTTTCTTT. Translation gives CASSATGTGRNTEAFF.

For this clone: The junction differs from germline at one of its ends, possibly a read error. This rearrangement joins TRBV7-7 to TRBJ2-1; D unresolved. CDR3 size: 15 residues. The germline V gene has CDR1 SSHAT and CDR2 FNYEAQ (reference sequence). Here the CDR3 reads CASSLGMGSYNEQFF. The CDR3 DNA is TGTGCTAGCAGCTTAGGTATGGGTTCCTACAATGAGCAGTTCTTC.

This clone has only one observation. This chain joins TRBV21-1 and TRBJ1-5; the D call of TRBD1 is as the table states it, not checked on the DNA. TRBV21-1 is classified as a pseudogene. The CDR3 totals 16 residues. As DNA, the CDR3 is TGTGCCAGCAGCAAGGGCAGGGGGTCCCCCAATCAGCCCCAGCATTTT. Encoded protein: CASSKGRGSPNQPQHF.

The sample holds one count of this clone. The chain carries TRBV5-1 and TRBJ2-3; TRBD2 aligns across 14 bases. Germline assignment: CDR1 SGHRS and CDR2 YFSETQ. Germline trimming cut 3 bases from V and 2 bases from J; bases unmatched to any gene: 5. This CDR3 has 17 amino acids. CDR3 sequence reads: CASSYRTSGGTTDTQYF. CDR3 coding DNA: TGCGCCAGCAGCTACCGGACTAGCGGGGGGACCACAGATACGCAGTATTTT.

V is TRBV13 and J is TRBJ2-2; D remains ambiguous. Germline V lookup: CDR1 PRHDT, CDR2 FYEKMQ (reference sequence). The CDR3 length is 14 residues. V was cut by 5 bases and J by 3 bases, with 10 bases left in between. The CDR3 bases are TGTGCCAGCAGCGTTACATGGGACACCGGGGAGCTGTTTTTT. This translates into CASSVTWDTGELFF.

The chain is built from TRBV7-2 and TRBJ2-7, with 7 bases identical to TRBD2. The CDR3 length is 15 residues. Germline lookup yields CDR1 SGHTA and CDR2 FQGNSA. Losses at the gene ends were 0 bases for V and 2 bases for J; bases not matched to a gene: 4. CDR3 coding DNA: TGTGCCAGCAGCTTAGCGTCTAGCGGAACCTACGAGCAGTACTTC. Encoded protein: CASSLASSGTYEQYF.

The CDR3 DNA follows: TGCGCCAGCAGCCAAATGGGGGGAGAGACCCAGTACTTC. Its translation: CASSQMGGETQYF. The V gene is TRBV4-1, the J gene TRBJ2-5, with TRBD2 as a possible D gene (6 bases). CDR3 length equals 13 residues. Trimming removed 2 bases at V and 4 bases at J, with 8 bases between. Germline CDR1 MGHRA, CDR2 YSYEKL.

Here the CDR3 reads CASSVDRDQPQHF. For the CDR3, the DNA is TGTGCCAGCAGCGTTGACAGGGATCAGCCCCAGCATTTT. The V gene is TRBV5-6, the J gene TRBJ1-5; 7 nucleotides agree with TRBD1. This CDR3 spans 13 amino acids. The trim removed 4 bases at V and 5 bases at J, leaving 3 bases unmatched. Per germline, CDR1 SGHDT and CDR2 YYEEEE.